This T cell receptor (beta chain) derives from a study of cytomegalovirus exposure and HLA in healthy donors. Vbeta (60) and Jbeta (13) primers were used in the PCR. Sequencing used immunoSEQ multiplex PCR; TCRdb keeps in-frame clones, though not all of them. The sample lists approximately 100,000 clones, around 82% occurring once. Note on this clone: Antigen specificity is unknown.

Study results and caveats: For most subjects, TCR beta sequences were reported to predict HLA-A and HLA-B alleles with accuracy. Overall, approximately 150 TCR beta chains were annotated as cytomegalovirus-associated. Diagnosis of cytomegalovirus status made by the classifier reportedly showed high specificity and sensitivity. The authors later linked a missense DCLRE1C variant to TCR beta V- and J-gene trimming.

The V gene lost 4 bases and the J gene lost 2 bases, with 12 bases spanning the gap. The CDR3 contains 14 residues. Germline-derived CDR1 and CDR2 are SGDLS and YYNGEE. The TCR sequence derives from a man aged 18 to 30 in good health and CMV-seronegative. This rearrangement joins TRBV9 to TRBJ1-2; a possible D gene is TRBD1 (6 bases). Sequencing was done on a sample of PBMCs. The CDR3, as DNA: TGTGCCAGCAGCCCACGGACAGAAAACTATGGCTACACCTTC. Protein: CASSPRTENYGYTF.